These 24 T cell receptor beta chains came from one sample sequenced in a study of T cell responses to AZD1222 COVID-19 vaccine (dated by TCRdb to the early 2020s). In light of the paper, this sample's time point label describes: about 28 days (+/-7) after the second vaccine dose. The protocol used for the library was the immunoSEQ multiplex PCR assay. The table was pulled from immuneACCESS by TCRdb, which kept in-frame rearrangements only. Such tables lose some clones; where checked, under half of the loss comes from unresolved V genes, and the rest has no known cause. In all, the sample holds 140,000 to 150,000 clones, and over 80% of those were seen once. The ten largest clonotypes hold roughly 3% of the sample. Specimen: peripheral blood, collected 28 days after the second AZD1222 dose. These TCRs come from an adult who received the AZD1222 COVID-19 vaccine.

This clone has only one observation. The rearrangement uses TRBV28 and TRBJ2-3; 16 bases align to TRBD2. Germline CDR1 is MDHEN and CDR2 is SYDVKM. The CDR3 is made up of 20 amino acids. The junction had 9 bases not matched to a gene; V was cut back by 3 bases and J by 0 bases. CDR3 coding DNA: TGTGCCAGCAGTTTGCCCCCGGGACTAGCGGGAGGGAAGAGCACAGATACGCAGTATTTT. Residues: CASSLPPGLAGGKSTDTQYF.

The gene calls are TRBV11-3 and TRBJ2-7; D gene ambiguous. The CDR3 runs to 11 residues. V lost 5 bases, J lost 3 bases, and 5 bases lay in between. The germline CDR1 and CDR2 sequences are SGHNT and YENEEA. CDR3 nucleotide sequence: TGTGCCAGCAGCGGTCGCTACGAGCAGTACTTC. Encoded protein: CASSGRYEQYF.

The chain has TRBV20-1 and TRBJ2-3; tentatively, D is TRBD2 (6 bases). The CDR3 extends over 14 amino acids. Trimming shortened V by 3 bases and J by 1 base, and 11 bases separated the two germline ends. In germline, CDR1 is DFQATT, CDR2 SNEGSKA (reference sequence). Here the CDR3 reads CSASEASGTDTQYF. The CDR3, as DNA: TGCAGTGCTAGTGAGGCTAGCGGCACAGATACGCAGTATTTT.

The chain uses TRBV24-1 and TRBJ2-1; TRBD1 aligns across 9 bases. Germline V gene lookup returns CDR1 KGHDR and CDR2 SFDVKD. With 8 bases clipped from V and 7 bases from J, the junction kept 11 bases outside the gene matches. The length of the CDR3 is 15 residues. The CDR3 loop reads CATKKGTGSRNEQFF. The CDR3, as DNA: TGTGCCACCAAAAAGGGGACAGGGAGTAGGAATGAGCAGTTCTTC.

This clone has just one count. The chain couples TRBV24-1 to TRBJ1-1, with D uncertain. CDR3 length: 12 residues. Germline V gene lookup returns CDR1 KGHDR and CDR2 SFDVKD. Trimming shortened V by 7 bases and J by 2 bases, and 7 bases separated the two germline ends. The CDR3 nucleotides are TGTGCCACCAGGGCAGCAAACACTGAAGCTTTCTTT. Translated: CATRAANTEAFF.

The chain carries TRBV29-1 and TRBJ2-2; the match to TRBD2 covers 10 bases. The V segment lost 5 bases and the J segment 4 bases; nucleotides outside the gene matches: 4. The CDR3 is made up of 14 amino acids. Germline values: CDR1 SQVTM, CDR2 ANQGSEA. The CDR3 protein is CSVSSGRGTGELFF. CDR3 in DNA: TGCAGCGTTTCGAGCGGGAGGGGCACCGGGGAGCTGTTTTTT.

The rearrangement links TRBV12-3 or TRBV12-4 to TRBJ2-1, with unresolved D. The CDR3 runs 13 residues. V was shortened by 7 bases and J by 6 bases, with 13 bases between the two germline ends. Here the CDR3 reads CASTQPLGNEQFF. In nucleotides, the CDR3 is TGTGCCAGCACCCAACCGCTAGGCAATGAGCAGTTCTTC.

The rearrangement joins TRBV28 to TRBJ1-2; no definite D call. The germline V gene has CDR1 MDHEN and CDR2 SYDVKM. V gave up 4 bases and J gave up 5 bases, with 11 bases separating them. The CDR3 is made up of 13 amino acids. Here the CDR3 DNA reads TGTGCCAGCAGTTACAGCTCTTCATATGGCTACACCTTC. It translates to CASSYSSSYGYTF.

CDR3 nucleotides: TGTGCCAGCAGCTGGGCCGGCTCATCAACCTACGAGCAGTACTTC. Translating gives CASSWAGSSTYEQYF. The chain recombines TRBV5-4 with TRBJ2-7; D unresolved. This CDR3 spans 15 amino acids. In germline, CDR1 is SGHNT, CDR2 YYREEE (reference sequence). Deletions cut 3 bases from V and 2 bases from J, with 15 bases between.

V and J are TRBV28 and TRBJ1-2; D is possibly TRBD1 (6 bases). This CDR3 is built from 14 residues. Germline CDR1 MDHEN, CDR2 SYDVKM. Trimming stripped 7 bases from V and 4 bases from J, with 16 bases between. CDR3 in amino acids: CASIGTMEFYGYTF. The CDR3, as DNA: TGTGCCAGCATAGGGACAATGGAATTCTATGGCTACACCTTC.

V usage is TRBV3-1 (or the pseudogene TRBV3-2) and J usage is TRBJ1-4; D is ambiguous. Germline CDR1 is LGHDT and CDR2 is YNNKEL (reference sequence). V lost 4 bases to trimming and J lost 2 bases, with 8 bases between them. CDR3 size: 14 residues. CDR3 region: CASSRKGTNEKLFF. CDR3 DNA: TGTGCCAGCAGCCGCAAAGGGACTAATGAAAAACTGTTTTTT.

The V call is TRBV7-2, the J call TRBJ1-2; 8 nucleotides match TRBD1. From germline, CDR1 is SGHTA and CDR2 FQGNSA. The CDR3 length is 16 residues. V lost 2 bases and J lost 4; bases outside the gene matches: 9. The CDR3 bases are TGTGCCAGCAGCTTAAGTGTACAGGGGGACTCCTATGGCTACACCTTC. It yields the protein CASSLSVQGDSYGYTF.

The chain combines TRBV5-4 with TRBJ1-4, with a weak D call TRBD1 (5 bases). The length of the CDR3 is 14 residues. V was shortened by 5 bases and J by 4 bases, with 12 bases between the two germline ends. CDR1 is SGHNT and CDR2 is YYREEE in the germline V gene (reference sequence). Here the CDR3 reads CASRVRGSNEKLFF. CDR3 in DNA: TGTGCCAGCAGGGTAAGGGGCAGTAATGAAAAACTGTTTTTT.

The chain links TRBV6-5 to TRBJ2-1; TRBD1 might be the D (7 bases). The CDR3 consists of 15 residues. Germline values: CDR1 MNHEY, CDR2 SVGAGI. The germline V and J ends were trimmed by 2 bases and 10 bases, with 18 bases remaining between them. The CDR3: CASSYRGLGGSEQFF. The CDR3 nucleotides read TGTGCCAGCAGTTACAGGGGGCTCGGGGGTTCAGAGCAGTTCTTC.

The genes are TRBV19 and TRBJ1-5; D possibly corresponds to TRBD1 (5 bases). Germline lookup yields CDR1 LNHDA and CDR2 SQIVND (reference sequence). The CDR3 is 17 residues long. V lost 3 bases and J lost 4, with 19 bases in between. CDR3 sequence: CASSISGPFEGNQPQHF. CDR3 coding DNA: TGTGCCAGTAGTATTTCGGGGCCATTTGAGGGGAATCAGCCCCAGCATTTT.

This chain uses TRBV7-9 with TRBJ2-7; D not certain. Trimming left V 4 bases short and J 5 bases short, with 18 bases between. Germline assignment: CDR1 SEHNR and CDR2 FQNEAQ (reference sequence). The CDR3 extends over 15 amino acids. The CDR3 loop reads CASSSEGSSPNEQYF. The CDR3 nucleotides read TGTGCCAGCAGCTCCGAAGGGTCTAGTCCTAACGAGCAGTACTTC.

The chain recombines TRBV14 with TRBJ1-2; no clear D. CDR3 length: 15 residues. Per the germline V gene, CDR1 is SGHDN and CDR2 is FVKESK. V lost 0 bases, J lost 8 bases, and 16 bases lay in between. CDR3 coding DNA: TGTGCCAGCAGCCAAGATCGGACCGATGCCCGAGGCTACACCTTC. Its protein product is CASSQDRTDARGYTF.

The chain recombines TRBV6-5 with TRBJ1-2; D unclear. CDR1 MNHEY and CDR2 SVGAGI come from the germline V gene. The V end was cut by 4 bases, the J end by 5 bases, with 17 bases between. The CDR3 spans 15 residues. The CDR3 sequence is CASSWTQTGGYGYTF. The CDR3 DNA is TGTGCCAGCAGTTGGACTCAAACCGGAGGGTATGGCTACACCTTC.

Here the CDR3 reads CASSLVGQGTYNEQFF. The CDR3 coding sequence is TGCGCCAGCAGCTTGGTGGGACAGGGGACCTACAATGAGCAGTTCTTC. V gene TRBV5-1 combines with J gene TRBJ2-1, with TRBD1 identical over 10 bases. J gave up 2 bases and V 0 bases, and 2 bases lay outside the gene matches. This CDR3 comprises 16 residues. Germline assignment: CDR1 SGHRS and CDR2 YFSETQ.

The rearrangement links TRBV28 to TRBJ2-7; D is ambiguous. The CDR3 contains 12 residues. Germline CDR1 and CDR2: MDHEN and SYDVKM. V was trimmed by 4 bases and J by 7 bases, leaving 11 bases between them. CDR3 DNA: TGTGCCAGCAGTTATTCGGTTTTGGAGCAGTACTTC. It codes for CASSYSVLEQYF.

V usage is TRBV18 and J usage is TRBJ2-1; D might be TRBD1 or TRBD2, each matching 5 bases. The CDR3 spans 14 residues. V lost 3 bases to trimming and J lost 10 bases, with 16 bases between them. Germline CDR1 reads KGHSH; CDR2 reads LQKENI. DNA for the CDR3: TGTGCCAGCTCACCGACTTCTCGGGGCGAAGAGCAGTTCTTC. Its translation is CASSPTSRGEEQFF.

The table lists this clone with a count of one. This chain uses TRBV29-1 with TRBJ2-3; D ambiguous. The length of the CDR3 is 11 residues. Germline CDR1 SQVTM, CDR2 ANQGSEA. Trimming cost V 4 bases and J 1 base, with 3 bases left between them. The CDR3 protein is CSVGRTDTQYF. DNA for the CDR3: TGCAGCGTTGGCCGCACAGATACGCAGTATTTT.

The CDR3 reads CAISDHLSNQPQHF. The DNA of the CDR3 is TGTGCCATCAGCGATCACCTTAGCAATCAGCCCCAGCATTTT. This chain links TRBV10-3 with TRBJ1-5; D uncertain. The V end lost 6 bases, the J end lost 0 bases, and 9 bases lay between the germline ends. This CDR3 is 14 amino acids long. Germline-derived CDR1 and CDR2 are ENHRY and SYGVKD.

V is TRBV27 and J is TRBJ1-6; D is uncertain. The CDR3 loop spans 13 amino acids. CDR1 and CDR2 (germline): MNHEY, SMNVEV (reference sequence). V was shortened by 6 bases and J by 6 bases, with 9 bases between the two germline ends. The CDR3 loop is CASRAGGNSPLHF. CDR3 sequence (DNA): TGTGCCAGCAGGGCAGGTGGTAATTCACCCCTCCACTTT.